A few counts support the clone carrying this T cell receptor beta chain. Its specificity is not known. Investigators reverse transcribed all isolated RNA, so they sequenced expressed TCRB transcripts. Generated by immunoSEQ multiplex PCR, the TCRdb table keeps only in-frame clones and is missing some. There are around 500,000 clones in the sample; approximately 10% occur only once, and more than 0.045% lies in the top ten. CDR3 length equals 14 residues. With 9 bases removed from V and 1 base from J, the gap between germline ends came to 10 bases. Germline CDR1 is MNHEY and CDR2 is SVGAGI. One heparinised draw, averaging about 110 mL, was taken per donor. Every sorted population was more than 98% pure. The entry originates in a study of beta chain features in type 1 diabetes. Study conclusions and caveats: All four CD4+ subsets of Type 1 diabetes patients contained TCRB CDR3s that were moderately but significantly shorter. The naive, central memory and Treg TCRB repertoires of patients appeared to be more similar to one another than those of healthy donors.

V and J are TRBV6-5 and TRBJ2-6, with D possibly matching TRBD1 (5 bases). Sample: naive CD4+ T cells from blood. The receptor was derived from a young woman in good health. The CDR3 nucleotides read TGTGCCAGTGCCCCAGGGTCTGGGGCCAACGTCCTGACTTTC. Protein product: CASAPGSGANVLTF.